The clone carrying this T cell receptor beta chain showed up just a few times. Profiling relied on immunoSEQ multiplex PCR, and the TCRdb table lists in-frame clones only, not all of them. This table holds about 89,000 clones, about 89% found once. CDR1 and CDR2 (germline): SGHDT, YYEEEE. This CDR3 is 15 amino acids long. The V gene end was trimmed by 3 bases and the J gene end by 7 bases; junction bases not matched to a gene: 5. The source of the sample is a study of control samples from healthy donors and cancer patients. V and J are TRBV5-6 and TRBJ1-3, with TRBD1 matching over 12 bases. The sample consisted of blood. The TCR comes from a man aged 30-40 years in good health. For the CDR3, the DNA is TGTGCCAGCAGCTCGGGACAGGGGGCAAGGAACACCATATATTTT. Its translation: CASSSGQGARNTIYF.